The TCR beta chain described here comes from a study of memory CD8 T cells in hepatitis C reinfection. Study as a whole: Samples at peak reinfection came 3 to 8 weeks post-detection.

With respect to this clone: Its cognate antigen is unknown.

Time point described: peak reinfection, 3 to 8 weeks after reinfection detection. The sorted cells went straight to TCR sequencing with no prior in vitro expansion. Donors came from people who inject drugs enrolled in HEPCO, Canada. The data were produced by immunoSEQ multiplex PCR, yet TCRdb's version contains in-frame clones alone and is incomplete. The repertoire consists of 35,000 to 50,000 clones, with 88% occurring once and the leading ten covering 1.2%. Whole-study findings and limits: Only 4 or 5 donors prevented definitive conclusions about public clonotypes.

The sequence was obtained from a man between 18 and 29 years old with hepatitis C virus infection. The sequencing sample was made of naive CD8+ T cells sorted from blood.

The CDR3 here is CASSLTTASYEQYF. CDR3 nucleotides: TGTGCCAGCAGTTTAACGACAGCCTCCTACGAGCAGTACTTC. The gene calls are TRBV28 and TRBJ2-7, with D perhaps matching TRBD1 (5 bases). V was trimmed by 2 bases and J by 0 bases, leaving 8 bases between them. This CDR3 has 14 residues. The V gene's germline CDR1 is MDHEN and CDR2 SYDVKM.